These 8 T cell receptor beta chains came from one sample sequenced in a study of cytomegalovirus exposure and HLA in healthy donors. The PCR made use of 60 Vbeta and 13 Jbeta primers. TCRdb's table, derived via immunoSEQ multiplex PCR, lists solely in-frame clones and lacks some. This sample yields about 190,000 clones, of which less than 85% are seen a single time; about 4.4% belongs to the top ten. Sequenced material: PBMCs. Receptors originate from a man aged 25 to 40 in good health and CMV-seropositive.

In this sample, this clone turned up once. Other DNA sequences of this sample code for an identical CDR3. The chain couples TRBV7-2 to TRBJ1-5; 7 nucleotides align to TRBD1. Germline CDR1 is SGHTA and CDR2 is FQGNSA. V lost 1 base and J lost 0; bases outside the gene matches: 3. The CDR3 runs 16 residues. The CDR3 DNA follows: TGTGCCAGCAGCTTAGTAGCAGGGGGTAGCAATCAGCCCCAGCATTTT. Residues: CASSLVAGGSNQPQHF.

This clone showed up just a few times. This rearrangement joins TRBV6-5 to TRBJ2-7, with D possibly being TRBD2 (6 bases). The CDR3 runs to 12 residues. Germline lookup yields CDR1 MNHEY and CDR2 SVGAGI. V lost 5 bases to trimming and J lost 3 bases, with 8 bases between them. CDR3 bases: TGTGCCAGCAGTCACGGGGGCTACGAGCAGTACTTC. Amino acids: CASSHGGYEQYF.

This clone has only a few counts. The chain joins TRBV18 to TRBJ2-7; 8 bases agree with TRBD1. CDR1 is KGHSH and CDR2 is LQKENI in the germline V gene. V was clipped by 5 bases and J by 4 bases; unmatched bases: 7. The CDR3 totals 14 residues. The CDR3 nucleotides read TGTGCCAGCTCAACCGGGACAGGAGAATACGAGCAGTACTTC. Protein: CASSTGTGEYEQYF.

With regard to this clone: Compared with germline, one end of the junction differs, possibly owing to a read error. The genes are TRBV2 and TRBJ1-5; 11 bases fit TRBD1. From germline, CDR1 is SNHLY and CDR2 FYNNEI. The CDR3 spans 15 residues. The CDR3 DNA reads TGTGCCAGCAGCGAAGGGACAGGGGGTTACCAGCCCCAGCATTTT. Encoded protein: CASSEGTGGYQPQHF.

This chain uses TRBV5-4 with TRBJ1-2; 9 bases align to TRBD1. The CDR3 length is 14 residues. CDR1 and CDR2 (germline): SGHNT, YYREEE (reference sequence). V lost 4 bases, J lost 2 bases, and 3 bases stayed unmatched. This CDR3 reads CASSPGTGNYGYTF. The CDR3 region has the DNA TGTGCCAGCAGCCCCGGGACAGGGAACTATGGCTACACCTTC.

The rearrangement uses TRBV5-4 and TRBJ2-5; D is undetermined. Germline V gene lookup returns CDR1 SGHNT and CDR2 YYREEE (reference sequence). V was clipped by 3 bases and J by 5 bases, with 8 bases between them. This CDR3 has 12 amino acids. CDR3 nucleotides: TGTGCCAGCAGCTCGCCCCGGGAGACCCAGTACTTC. Protein: CASSSPRETQYF.

V usage is TRBV14 and J usage is TRBJ1-3, with D possibly matching TRBD1 (5 bases). V was clipped by 1 base and J by 0 bases, with 13 bases between them. The CDR3 runs to 17 residues. The germline V gene has CDR1 SGHDN and CDR2 FVKESK. Here the CDR3 reads CASSQGGRAFSGNTIYF. DNA for the CDR3: TGTGCCAGCAGCCAAGGGGGCAGGGCCTTCTCTGGAAACACCATATATTTT.

The CDR3 sequence is CASSLAWQKTGELFF. The CDR3 DNA is TGTGCCAGCAGCTTAGCATGGCAGAAGACCGGGGAGCTGTTTTTT. The chain links TRBV7-8 to TRBJ2-2; D remains unclear. V was clipped by 0 bases and J by 5 bases, with 10 bases between them. The CDR3 covers 15 residues. The V gene's germline CDR1 is SGHVS and CDR2 FQNEAQ. The entire variable domain, with the rest obtained from reference TRBV7-8 and TRBJ2-2, is as follows: GAGVSQSPRYKVAKRGQDVALRCDPISGHVSLFWYQQALGQGPEFLTYFQNEAQLDKSGLPSDRFFAERPEGSVSTLKIQRTQQEDSAVYLCASSLAWQKTGELFFGEGSRLTVL.